Listed below are T cell receptor beta chains from one sample, sequenced in a study of T cells after yellow fever vaccination. TCRdb reanalysed the 5' RACE reads using MiXCR and keeps one entry per CDR3 protein. The sample includes hundreds of thousands of distinct CDR3 sequences, about a fifth of them seen just once. This sample comprised PBMCs, obtained 15 days after the yellow fever booster vaccination. The receptor source for this set is a young man who received the YFV17D yellow fever vaccine. Both conserved end residues are part of each CDR3. The D gene is left open where the match is weak. Part of the rows lack a size; the others show once, few, many or a class for expanded clones.

clone_size	j_call	v_call	d_call	cdr3_nt	cdr3_aa
NA	TRBJ2-6	TRBV18	NA	TGTGCCAGCTCACCATTTGCCCCGACCTCTGGGGCCAACGTCCTGACTTTC	CASSPFAPTSGANVLTF
NA	TRBJ1-1	TRBV7-8	TRBD1	TGTGCCAGCAGCTCAGACAGGGTCACTGAAGCTTTCTTT	CASSSDRVTEAFF
many	TRBJ2-3	TRBV20-1	NA	TGCAGTGCTAGGGGACTCGAGGGCCCAAATACGCAGTATTTT	CSARGLEGPNTQYF
few	TRBJ2-1	TRBV7-8	TRBD2	TGTGCCAGCAGCTTCTTAGCGGGAAGGGGTGGCAATGAGCAGTTCTTC	CASSFLAGRGGNEQFF
NA	TRBJ1-3	TRBV15	NA	TGTGCCACGTCTATGGCCCCAACAACCCCATCTGGAAACACCATATATTTT	CATSMAPTTPSGNTIYF
NA	TRBJ2-2	TRBV7-2	NA	TGTGCCAGCAGTTCGGGACAACCGGTCACCGGGGAGCTGTTTTTT	CASSSGQPVTGELFF
many	TRBJ2-7	TRBV12-3/TRBV12-4	TRBD1	TGTGCCAGCAGTTTAAAGGGGGCGGTCTACGAGCAGTACTTC	CASSLKGAVYEQYF
NA	TRBJ2-6	TRBV5-5	NA	TGTGCCAGCAGGTACTCTGGGGCCAACGTCCTGACTTTC	CASRYSGANVLTF
NA	TRBJ2-1	TRBV6-2/TRBV6-3	TRBD1	TGTGCCAGCCGTGGACAGGGAGCCTACAATGAGCAGTTCTTC	CASRGQGAYNEQFF
NA	TRBJ2-7	TRBV7-9	TRBD1	TGTGCCACTTCGACAGGGAGCTCCTACGAGCAGTACTTC	CATSTGSSYEQYF
NA	TRBJ2-6	TRBV3-1	TRBD1	TGTGCCAGCAGCTTAGGGACAGGGGGCCTCTCTGGGGCCAACGTCCTGACTTTC	CASSLGTGGLSGANVLTF
NA	TRBJ2-4	TRBV20-1	NA	TGCAGTGCCCAGGGGAGGTGGAACATTCAGTACTTC	CSAQGRWNIQYF
NA	TRBJ2-3	TRBV7-2	NA	TGTGCCAGCAGCTTAGTAAGAGCAGATACGCAGTATTTT	CASSLVRADTQYF
once	TRBJ1-6	TRBV27	TRBD1	TGTGCCAGCAGTACCGACAGGGGAACGAATTCACCCCTCCACTTT	CASSTDRGTNSPLHF
few	TRBJ2-1	TRBV7-9	NA	TGTGCCAGCAGCTCGCACGTTCCCAATGAGCAGTTCTTC	CASSSHVPNEQFF
few	TRBJ2-5	TRBV20-1	TRBD2	TGCAGTGCGAGACTAGCGGATGAAGAGACCCAGTACTTC	CSARLADEETQYF
NA	TRBJ2-1	TRBV4-3	TRBD2	TGCGCCAGCAGCCAGGACTTTTCGCTAGCGGGAGGTGAGCAGTTCTTC	CASSQDFSLAGGEQFF
NA	TRBJ2-3	TRBV12-3/TRBV12-4	NA	TGTGCCAGCAGTTTACAGACTCAGAGTACGCAGTATTTT	CASSLQTQSTQYF
NA	TRBJ2-3	TRBV5-1	TRBD1	TGCGCCAGCAGCTTCGGACAGGGAGTAACAGATACGCAGTATTTT	CASSFGQGVTDTQYF
few	TRBJ2-4	TRBV12-3/TRBV12-4	TRBD2	TGTGCCAGCAGTGCCCCCGGGGGGTTTCAGTACTTC	CASSAPGGFQYF
NA	TRBJ2-6	TRBV6-1	NA	TGTGCCAGCAGTGAAGTGGGGTCCGGGGCCAACGTCCTGACTTTC	CASSEVGSGANVLTF
many	TRBJ2-5	TRBV5-1	NA	TGCGCCAGCAGGCTGGACACGCCTGGGACCCAGTACTTC	CASRLDTPGTQYF
once	TRBJ1-2	TRBV20-1	NA	TGCAGTGGGTTGACTGAGGCTTTTAACTATGGCTACACCTTC	CSGLTEAFNYGYTF
NA	TRBJ2-3	TRBV7-6	NA	TGTGCCAGCAGCCCCCAGACGGCGCCCACAGATACGCAGTATTTT	CASSPQTAPTDTQYF
NA	TRBJ2-1	TRBV6-2/TRBV6-3	TRBD2	TGTGCCAGCAGATACTCGACTAGCGGGCCCTCCTACAATGAGCAGTTCTTC	CASRYSTSGPSYNEQFF
NA	TRBJ2-1	TRBV5-1	NA	TGCGACAGCAGCTTGAGCGTCGGCAATGAGCAGTTCTTC	CDSSLSVGNEQFF
NA	TRBJ2-2	TRBV7-2	TRBD1	TGTGCCAGCAGCTTAGTAGGGGGCGAAAGCACCGGGGAGCTGTTTTTT	CASSLVGGESTGELFF
NA	TRBJ2-3	TRBV3-1	NA	TGTGCCAGCAGCCAGCCCCCGGGACACCCGCAGTATTTT	CASSQPPGHPQYF
NA	TRBJ2-1	TRBV6-6	TRBD2	TGTGCCGTTAGCGGGAGCGCCTACAATGAGCAGTTCTTC	CAVSGSAYNEQFF
NA	TRBJ1-5	TRBV20-1	NA	TGCAGTGCTAGAGATTCTGGGGTTATAAGTCAGCCCCAGCATTTT	CSARDSGVISQPQHF
few	TRBJ2-1	TRBV20-1	NA	TGCAGTGCCAATCCCGGGGTGGGCTACAATGAGCAGTTCTTC	CSANPGVGYNEQFF
few	TRBJ2-1	TRBV7-2	NA	TGTGCCAGCAGCCCCCGGACACTTAGCTCCTACAATGAGCAGTTCTTC	CASSPRTLSSYNEQFF
few	TRBJ2-7	TRBV6-2/TRBV6-3	TRBD1	TGTGCCAGCAGTTCCGGGACAGTAAGTCTGGGGCAGTACTTC	CASSSGTVSLGQYF
NA	TRBJ2-7	TRBV5-4	TRBD2	TGTGCCAGCAGCTTGCCCGGGACTAGCGGGATGGGGGAGCAGTACTTC	CASSLPGTSGMGEQYF
many	TRBJ2-2	TRBV20-1	TRBD2	TGCAGTGCTAGGCCCGGACTAGCGGGAGGGCCGGGCACCGGGGAGCTGTTTTTT	CSARPGLAGGPGTGELFF
few	TRBJ2-7	TRBV20-1	TRBD2	TGCAGAGGGACTAGCGGGAACTACGAGCAGTACTTC	CRGTSGNYEQYF
few	TRBJ1-1	TRBV20-1	NA	TGCAGTGCTAGAGACTCCCTCTTAAGTATTAACACTGAAGCTTTCTTT	CSARDSLLSINTEAFF
NA	TRBJ1-1	TRBV29-1	NA	TGCAGCGTTGAAGTCCGCTGGGGGGACACTGAAGCTTTCTTT	CSVEVRWGDTEAFF
NA	TRBJ2-7	TRBV6-5	NA	TGTGCCAGCAGTTCTAGCGACCAGCAGTACTTC	CASSSSDQQYF
few	TRBJ1-1	TRBV5-1	TRBD1	TGCGCCAGTACCTCCGGGACAGTGAACACTGAAGCTTTCTTT	CASTSGTVNTEAFF